This T cell receptor beta chain was found in a study of control samples from healthy donors and cancer patients. V was clipped by 5 bases and J by 5 bases; unmatched bases: 6. The CDR3 sequence is 15 residues long. The germline CDR1 and CDR2 sequences are SEHNR and FQNEAQ (reference sequence). Produced via immunoSEQ multiplex PCR; TCRdb's table is partial and in-frame only. The sample includes under 85,000 clones, approximately 88% of them seen just once. The sample was PBMCs. The chain links TRBV7-9 to TRBJ1-5; 10 bases are shared with TRBD1. The receptor was isolated from a woman aged 50 to 60 with lung cancer. The CDR3 region has the DNA TGTGCCAGCAGCGGAACCGGGACAGGGGATCAGCCCCAGCATTTT. Translating gives CASSGTGTGDQPQHF.